Each of the 26 T cell receptor beta chains below was sequenced from the same sample in a study of control samples from healthy donors and cancer patients. Produced via immunoSEQ multiplex PCR; TCRdb's table is partial and in-frame only. The sample contains approximately 19,000 clones, around four fifths of which appear only once. The material sequenced was PBMCs. The receptor set was obtained from a woman in her seventies with lung cancer.

The chain carries TRBV18 and TRBJ1-3, with unresolved D. V lost 6 bases and J 7 bases, leaving 19 bases between the germline ends. The CDR3 spans 15 residues. The germline CDR1 and CDR2 sequences are KGHSH and LQKENI. CDR3 coding DNA: TGTGCCAGCTCTCTGGACGGTTCTAGTTGGAACACCATATATTTT. Translated: CASSLDGSSWNTIYF.

This clone appeared once. CDR3 DNA sequence: TGTGCCTGGAGTGGAGCAGGGCTCCAAGAGACCCAGTACTTC. Its translation is CAWSGAGLQETQYF. The genes are TRBV30 and TRBJ2-5; weak D call: TRBD1 (5 bases). The CDR3 contains 14 residues. Trimming took off 1 base at V and 1 base at J, with 10 bases between the two ends. In germline, CDR1 is GTSNPN, CDR2 SVGIG (reference sequence).

This sequence joins TRBV25-1 and TRBJ2-7; D unresolved. CDR1 is MGHDK, CDR2 SYGVNS, per germline. Trimming shortened V by 7 bases and J by 4 bases, and 11 bases separated the two germline ends. This CDR3 region has 12 residues. The CDR3 DNA sequence: TGTGCCAGCACCATAGGGTCTTACGAGCAGTACTTC. Protein sequence: CASTIGSYEQYF.

There are a few counts of this clone. The chain uses TRBV3-1 (or the pseudogene TRBV3-2) and TRBJ1-1; D is unclear. With 4 bases removed from V and 6 bases from J, the gap between germline ends came to 12 bases. The CDR3 length is 13 residues. Germline CDR1 and CDR2: LGHDT and YNNKEL (reference sequence). CDR3 coding DNA: TGTGCCAGCAGCCTACGCGGTGGCTCTGAAGCTTTCTTT. Translating it yields CASSLRGGSEAFF.

The CDR3 nucleotides read TGTGCCAGCAGCCGACAGGGGACTACAGATACGCAGTATTTT. Translation: CASSRQGTTDTQYF. The V gene is TRBV25-1, the J gene TRBJ2-3; the match to TRBD1 covers 8 bases. There are 14 residues in the CDR3. Trimming took 6 bases from V and 3 from J; bases not matched to a gene: 5. From germline, CDR1 is MGHDK and CDR2 SYGVNS.

The chain links TRBV30 to TRBJ1-5, with unresolved D. Germline lookup yields CDR1 GTSNPN and CDR2 SVGIG (reference sequence). The CDR3 contains 15 residues. The germline V and J ends were trimmed by 0 bases and 6 bases, with 15 bases remaining between them. The CDR3 sequence is CAWSVPGYFGQPQHF. In nucleotides, the CDR3 is TGTGCCTGGAGTGTACCCGGGTACTTTGGTCAGCCCCAGCATTTT. Drawing the rest from reference TRBV30 and TRBJ1-5, the complete variable domain is SQTIHQWPATLVQPVGSPLSLECTVEGTSNPNLYWYRQAAGRGLQLLFYSVGIGQISSEVPQNLSASRPQDRQFILSSKKLLLSDSGFYLCAWSVPGYFGQPQHFGDGTRLSIL.

The genes are TRBV7-2 and TRBJ2-3; TRBD2 matches at 9 bases. The ends lost 5 bases at V and 6 bases at J; junction bases unmatched: 9. The CDR3 covers 15 residues. From germline, CDR1 is SGHTA and CDR2 FQGNSA. The CDR3 spells CASSLSSGRLDTQYF. The CDR3 DNA sequence: TGTGCCAGCAGCCTATCAAGCGGGAGGTTGGATACGCAGTATTTT.

In DNA, the CDR3 is TGTGCCAGCAGTTACTCGGACAGGGACTATGAAGCTTTCTTT. The encoded protein is CASSYSDRDYEAFF. This chain links TRBV6-5 with TRBJ1-1; TRBD1 matches 8 bases. V gave up 0 bases and J gave up 7 bases; unmatched junction bases: 4. The CDR3 is 14 residues long. Germline loops: CDR1 MNHEY, CDR2 SVGAGI.

The chain combines TRBV5-1 with TRBJ2-2, with D perhaps assigned TRBD1 or TRBD2 (5 bases each). From germline, CDR1 is SGHRS and CDR2 YFSETQ. Trimming pared 0 bases from V and 6 bases from J, leaving 12 bases between. The CDR3 is 15 residues long. The CDR3 is CASSLGSSGPGELFF. In DNA form, the CDR3 reads TGCGCCAGCAGCTTGGGGTCCTCGGGGCCCGGGGAGCTGTTTTTT.

This clone was detected once. V usage is TRBV6-2 or TRBV6-3 and J usage is TRBJ2-7; 7 bases agree with TRBD2. This CDR3 is 14 amino acids long. In germline, CDR1 is MNHEY, CDR2 SVGEGT. The J segment lost 6 bases and the V segment lost 1 base, leaving 6 bases of the junction unmatched. CDR3: CASSYFQGGSEQYF. CDR3 DNA: TGTGCCAGCAGTTACTTCCAGGGAGGGAGCGAGCAGTACTTC.

This clone was detected once. This chain joins TRBV28 and TRBJ1-5; perhaps TRBD1 as D (6 bases). CDR3 length equals 18 residues. Germline lookup yields CDR1 MDHEN and CDR2 SYDVKM. The V gene lost 2 bases and the J gene lost 1 base, with 18 bases spanning the gap. The CDR3 spells CASSLKLQGIRSNQPQHF. CDR3 coding DNA: TGTGCCAGCAGTTTAAAATTACAGGGTATAAGGAGCAATCAGCCCCAGCATTTT.

The chain links TRBV20-1 to TRBJ1-1, with D perhaps matching TRBD1 (6 bases). This CDR3 is built from 11 residues. The germline V gene has CDR1 DFQATT and CDR2 SNEGSKA (reference sequence). The V end was cut by 5 bases, the J end by 6 bases, with 10 bases between. The CDR3 DNA is TGCAGTGCTCTACAGGGTGCTGAAGCTTTCTTT. Protein sequence: CSALQGAEAFF.

As DNA, the CDR3 is TGTGCCAGTAGTATCCCGGGACTAGCGGGAGTGGGAGATACGCAGTATTTT. Amino acid sequence: CASSIPGLAGVGDTQYF. V and J are TRBV19 and TRBJ2-3; 14 bases agree with TRBD2. This CDR3 has 17 residues. V dropped 3 bases and J dropped 5; count of bases not matched to a gene: 7. Germline CDR1 LNHDA, CDR2 SQIVND (reference sequence).

A few counts support this clone. The chain employs TRBV3-1 (or the pseudogene TRBV3-2) and TRBJ1-1, with 8 bases lining up with TRBD1. V lost 0 bases, J lost 0 bases, and 6 bases stayed unmatched. CDR1 is LGHDT and CDR2 is YNNKEL in the germline V gene (reference sequence). The length of the CDR3 is 17 residues. CDR3 in amino acids: CASSQDGAGGMNTEAFF. The CDR3 DNA is TGTGCCAGCAGCCAAGATGGGGCAGGGGGCATGAACACTGAAGCTTTCTTT.

The gene calls are TRBV2 and TRBJ2-7; D is uncertain. The ends were cut back, 7 bases at V and 2 bases at J, with 15 bases in the middle. The CDR3 has 14 amino acids. Germline V CDR1 and CDR2: SNHLY, FYNNEI. In DNA form, the CDR3 reads TGTGCCAGCATGGCCGACCGCACGGCCTACGAGCAGTACTTC. Translating it yields CASMADRTAYEQYF.

The gene calls are TRBV6-2 or TRBV6-3 and TRBJ2-7, with D possibly matching TRBD2 (5 bases). The CDR3 sequence is 18 residues long. CDR1 is MNHEY, CDR2 SVGEGT, per germline. With 5 bases removed from V and 3 bases from J, the gap between germline ends came to 26 bases. The CDR3 is CASSHTPVRRTQGYEQYF. CDR3 coding DNA: TGTGCCAGCAGTCATACCCCTGTACGTAGGACTCAAGGCTACGAGCAGTACTTC.

The chain has TRBV28 and TRBJ2-7, with TRBD2 identical over 9 bases. The V gene end was trimmed by 1 base and the J gene end by 4 bases; junction bases not matched to a gene: 5. This CDR3 is built from 15 residues. Germline V gene lookup returns CDR1 MDHEN and CDR2 SYDVKM. The DNA for the CDR3 is TGTGCCAGCAGTTTATCAGTTAGCGGGAGTTACGAGCAGTACTTC. It yields the protein CASSLSVSGSYEQYF.

The chain employs TRBV2 and TRBJ2-7; D possibly matches TRBD1 or TRBD2 (6 bases each). CDR3 length: 15 amino acids. Trimming stripped 3 bases from V and 6 bases from J, with 18 bases between. Germline-derived CDR1 and CDR2 are SNHLY and FYNNEI. CDR3 DNA: TGTGCCAGCAGTGATGCTGGGACTCAGGGGCGCGAGCAGTACTTC. As protein: CASSDAGTQGREQYF.

V is TRBV7-9 and J is TRBJ2-5; a weak D match, TRBD2 (6 bases). V was shortened by 0 bases and J by 5 bases, with 7 bases between the two germline ends. Germline assignment: CDR1 SEHNR and CDR2 FQNEAQ (reference sequence). This CDR3 contains 13 residues. The CDR3 DNA sequence: TGTGCCAGCAGCTTAGCAGGGAGGGAGACCCAGTACTTC. This translates into CASSLAGRETQYF.

The genes are TRBV28 and TRBJ1-4; perhaps TRBD1 as D (6 bases). CDR3 length: 14 amino acids. Germline lookup yields CDR1 MDHEN and CDR2 SYDVKM. V lost 2 bases and J 6 bases, leaving 10 bases between the germline ends. CDR3 sequence: CASSLGQQYEKLFF. As DNA, the CDR3 is TGTGCCAGCAGTTTAGGACAGCAGTATGAAAAACTGTTTTTT. Filled out from reference TRBV28 and TRBJ1-4, the complete variable domain reads DVKVTQSSRYLVKRTGEKVFLECVQDMDHENMFWYRQDPGLGLRLIYFSYDVKMKEKGDIPEGYSVSREKKERFSLILESASTNQTSMYLCASSLGQQYEKLFFGSGTQLSVL.

The rearrangement links TRBV9 to TRBJ2-3; D is undetermined. Trimming left V 2 bases short and J 5 bases short, with 12 bases between. The CDR3 totals 14 residues. From germline, CDR1 is SGDLS and CDR2 YYNGEE. CDR3 sequence (DNA): TGTGCCAGCAGCGTCGTGGGGTGGGAAGATACGCAGTATTTT. It yields the protein CASSVVGWEDTQYF.

V gene TRBV19 combines with J gene TRBJ2-1, with TRBD2 identical over 9 bases. Per the germline V gene, CDR1 is LNHDA and CDR2 is SQIVND (reference sequence). The CDR3 contains 17 residues. V was pared by 0 bases and J by 4 bases, with 7 bases of the junction left unmatched. This CDR3 reads CASSIDPRLAVYNEQFF. The CDR3 nucleotides read TGTGCCAGTAGTATAGATCCCAGACTAGCGGTTTACAATGAGCAGTTCTTC.

The V and J genes are TRBV9 and TRBJ1-6, with 8 bases fitting TRBD1. The V gene's germline CDR1 is SGDLS and CDR2 YYNGEE. CDR3 length: 14 amino acids. Germline trimming cut 0 bases from V and 7 bases from J; bases unmatched to any gene: 0. The CDR3 DNA follows: TGTGCCAGCAGCGTAGGACAGGGGAATTCACCCCTCCACTTT. Encoded protein: CASSVGQGNSPLHF.

This chain uses TRBV13 with TRBJ2-7; no firm D call. The CDR3 covers 12 residues. The germline V and J ends were trimmed by 5 bases and 7 bases, with 12 bases remaining between them. The germline gives CDR1 PRHDT, CDR2 FYEKMQ (reference sequence). The CDR3 DNA sequence: TGTGCCAGCAGCCCGGCCCTGACAGAGCAGTACTTC. This encodes CASSPALTEQYF.

The V gene is TRBV5-5, the J gene TRBJ2-7; 15 bases agree with TRBD2. The CDR3 has 17 amino acids. V gave up 2 bases and J gave up 3 bases; unmatched junction bases: 6. Germline V CDR1 and CDR2: SGHKS, YYEKEE (reference sequence). The CDR3 nucleotides read TGTGCCAGCAGCTTAGGACTAGCGGGAGGGGACATCTACGAGCAGTACTTC. This sequence encodes CASSLGLAGGDIYEQYF.

The rearrangement uses TRBV6-4 and TRBJ1-1; maybe TRBD1 (5 bases). V was clipped by 9 bases and J by 0 bases, with 17 bases between them. The germline V gene has CDR1 MRHNA and CDR2 SNTAGT. This CDR3 is 15 amino acids long. The CDR3 protein is CAREPGGDVNTEAFF. The CDR3 nucleotides read TGTGCCAGGGAACCTGGGGGGGACGTGAACACTGAAGCTTTCTTT.